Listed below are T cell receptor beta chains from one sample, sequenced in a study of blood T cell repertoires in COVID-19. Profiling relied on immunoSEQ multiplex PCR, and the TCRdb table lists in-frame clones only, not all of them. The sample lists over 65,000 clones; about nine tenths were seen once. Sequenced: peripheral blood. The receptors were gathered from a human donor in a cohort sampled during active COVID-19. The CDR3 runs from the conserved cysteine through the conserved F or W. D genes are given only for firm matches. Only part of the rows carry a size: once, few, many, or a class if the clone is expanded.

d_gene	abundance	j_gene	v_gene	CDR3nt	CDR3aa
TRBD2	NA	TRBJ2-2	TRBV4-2	TGTGCCAGCAGCCTACCCCTAGCGGGAGAAACCGGGGAGCTGTTTTTT	CASSLPLAGETGELFF
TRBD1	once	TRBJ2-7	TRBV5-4	TGTGCCAGCAGCTTGGGACCTCTCGGGACAGGCTCCTACGAGCAGTACTTC	CASSLGPLGTGSYEQYF
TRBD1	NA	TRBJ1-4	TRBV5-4	TGTGCCAGCAGCGCTGACAGGGCAACTAATGAAAAACTGTTTTTT	CASSADRATNEKLFF
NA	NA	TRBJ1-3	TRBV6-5	TGTGCCAGCAGTTACTCGCTACGCTCTGGAAACACCATATATTTT	CASSYSLRSGNTIYF
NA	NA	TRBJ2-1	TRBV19	TGTGCCAGTAGTCTTGGCGGGGACCTAGATGAGCAGTTCTTC	CASSLGGDLDEQFF
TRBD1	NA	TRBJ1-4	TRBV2	TGTGCCAGCAGTGAGGTTCGGACAGGGGCTGAAAAACTGTTTTTT	CASSEVRTGAEKLFF
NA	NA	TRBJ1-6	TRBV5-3	TGTGCCAGAAGCGGCGCATCGGGACACCCGGACTATAATTCACCCCTCCACTTT	CARSGASGHPDYNSPLHF
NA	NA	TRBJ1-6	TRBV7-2	TGTGCCAGCAGCTTAGACGGGAGCTCCTATAATTCACCCCTCCACTTT	CASSLDGSSYNSPLHF
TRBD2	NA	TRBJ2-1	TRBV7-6	TGTGCCAGCAGCCAAGGACTAGCCGGATTCCAAAACTACAATGAGCAGTTCTTC	CASSQGLAGFQNYNEQFF
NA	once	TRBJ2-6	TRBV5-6	TGTGCCAGCAGCTTCCAGGGTACTGGGGCCAACGTCCTGACTTTC	CASSFQGTGANVLTF
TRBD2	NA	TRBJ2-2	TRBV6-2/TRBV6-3	TGTGCCAGCAGTTCAACTAGCGGGATAAACACCGGGGAGCTGTTTTTT	CASSSTSGINTGELFF
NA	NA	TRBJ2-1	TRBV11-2	TGTGCCAGCAGCTTAGGGGGGGGCGGACAGTACAATGAGCAGTTCTTC	CASSLGGGGQYNEQFF
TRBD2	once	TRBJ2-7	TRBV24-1	TGTGCCACCAGTGAGCTACGACTAGCGGGAGTGCCAATGTACGAGCAGTACTTC	CATSELRLAGVPMYEQYF
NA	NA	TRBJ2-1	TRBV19	TGTGCCAGTAGTATTACCCAACAGTATGACAATGAGCAGTTCTTC	CASSITQQYDNEQFF
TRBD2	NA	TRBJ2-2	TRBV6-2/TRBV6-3	TGTGCCAGCAGTCAAAGGCTAGCGGGAGTGAGTACCGGGGAGCTGTTTTTT	CASSQRLAGVSTGELFF
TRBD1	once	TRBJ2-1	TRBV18	TGTGCCAGCTCACCACCCTCAGGGGGCGGTAGGGGTGAGCAGTTCTTC	CASSPPSGGGRGEQFF
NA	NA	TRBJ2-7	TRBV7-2	TGTGCCAGCAGCCCAAATGGAGGTTCGTCCTACGAGCAGTACTTC	CASSPNGGSSYEQYF
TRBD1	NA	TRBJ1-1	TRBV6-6	TGTGCCAGCGCACTGGACAGGGGAAACACTGAAGCTTTCTTT	CASALDRGNTEAFF
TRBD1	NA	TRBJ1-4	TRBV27	TGTGCCAGCAGTTCGACAGGGGTGCGTGAAAAACTGTTTTTT	CASSSTGVREKLFF
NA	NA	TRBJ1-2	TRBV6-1	TGTGCCAGCAGTGAAACAACGGGGAATGTCTATGGCTACACCTTC	CASSETTGNVYGYTF
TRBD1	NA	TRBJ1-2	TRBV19	TGTGCCAGTAGTATTACAGGCAGGGGGCAAAGTGGCTACACCTTC	CASSITGRGQSGYTF
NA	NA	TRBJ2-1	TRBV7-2	TGTGCCAGCACCCCGGGTGGGGGGGCACACAATGAGCAGTTCTTC	CASTPGGGAHNEQFF
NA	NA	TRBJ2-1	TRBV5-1	TGCGCCAGCAGGACGGAGAGCTCCTACAATGAGCAGTTCTTC	CASRTESSYNEQFF
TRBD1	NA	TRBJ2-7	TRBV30	TGTGCCTGGAGTCGGACAGGGAGACCCTACGAGCAGTACTTC	CAWSRTGRPYEQYF
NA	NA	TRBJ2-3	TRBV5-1	TGCGCCAGCAGCGCCCTAGCTAGGCTGGGTGTCCAAGATACGCAGTATTTT	CASSALARLGVQDTQYF
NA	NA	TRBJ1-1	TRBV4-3	TGCGCCAGCAGCCCATCCCACAGGAAGAACACTGAAGCTTTCTTT	CASSPSHRKNTEAFF
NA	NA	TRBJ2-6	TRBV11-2	TGTGCCAGCAGCTTAGAGTCAGGACTCCCTGGGGCCAACGTCCTGACTTTC	CASSLESGLPGANVLTF
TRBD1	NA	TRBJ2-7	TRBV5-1	TGCGCCAGCAGCCCCGGGACAGGGCGCTACGAGCAGTACTTC	CASSPGTGRYEQYF